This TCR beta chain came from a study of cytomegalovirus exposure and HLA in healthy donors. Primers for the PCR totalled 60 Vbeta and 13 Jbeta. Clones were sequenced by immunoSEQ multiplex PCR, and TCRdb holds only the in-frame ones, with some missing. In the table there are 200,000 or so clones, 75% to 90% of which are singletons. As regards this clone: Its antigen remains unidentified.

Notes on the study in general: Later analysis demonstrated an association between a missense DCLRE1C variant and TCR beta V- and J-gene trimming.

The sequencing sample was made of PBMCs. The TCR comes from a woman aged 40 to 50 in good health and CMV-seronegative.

The CDR3 DNA reads TGTGCCAGCAGCCCCGAAGTGGGGGCTGCTCAGCCCCAGCATTTT. Translating gives CASSPEVGAAQPQHF. V usage is TRBV7-9 and J usage is TRBJ1-5; D possibly corresponds to TRBD1 (6 bases). V lost 5 bases to trimming and J lost 6 bases, with 17 bases between them. CDR3 length equals 15 residues. Germline V gene lookup returns CDR1 SEHNR and CDR2 FQNEAQ (reference sequence). Variable domain in full (rest from reference TRBV7-9 and TRBJ1-5): DTGVSQNPRHKITKRGQNVTFRCDPISEHNRLYWYRQTLGQGPEFLTYFQNEAQLEKSRLLSDRFSAERPKGSFSTLEIQRTEQGDSAMYLCASSPEVGAAQPQHFGDGTRLSIL.